Below, 3 T cell receptor beta chains from the same sample are listed, as sequenced in a study of regulatory T cells in long-lasting Graves disease. Time point here: newly diagnosed GD, antithyroid drugs for less than 3 months. The TCR library was prepared using RNA isolated from PBMCs. Both iRepertoire HTBI primers and Arm-PCR of CDR3 regions were used to build the TCR beta libraries. Via MiXCR, TCRdb re-called the multiplex PCR reads, giving one row per CDR3 protein. The table has just over 600,000 distinct CDR3 sequences, 15% to 20% seen once; the top ten hold under 20%. These same records also appear under a second study, on T cells in Graves' hyperthyroidism and ophthalmopathy.

Material: peripheral blood mononuclear cells (PBMCs), obtained at new diagnosis, from a patient treated with antithyroid drugs. Receptors originate from a woman in her 30s with Graves disease.

This clonotype was detected a few times. The chain has TRBV20-1 and TRBJ2-1; 13 bases fit TRBD2. The CDR3 sequence is 15 residues long. The germline CDR1 and CDR2 sequences are DFQATT and SNEGSKA (reference sequence). V lost 1 base, J lost 7 bases, and 4 bases stayed unmatched. The CDR3 DNA reads TGCAGTGCTAGAGCCGGGACTAGCGGGAAAAATGAGCAGTTCTTC. It specifies CSARAGTSGKNEQFF.

This clonotype came up once. Here the CDR3 reads CASREGLAGVTDTQYF. CDR3 DNA sequence: TGTGCCAGCAGGGAGGGACTAGCGGGGGTAACAGATACGCAGTATTTT. The V call is TRBV2, the J call TRBJ2-3; 14 nucleotides align to TRBD2. Germline trimming cut 6 bases from V and 3 bases from J; bases unmatched to any gene: 5. Germline loops: CDR1 SNHLY, CDR2 FYNNEI. This CDR3 contains 16 residues.

Regarding this clonotype: This may be a read error, as it is one base from a much larger clone. The chain has TRBV5-5 and TRBJ1-2; perhaps TRBD1 as D (6 bases). Trimming pared 3 bases from V and 3 bases from J, leaving 18 bases between. The CDR3 consists of 16 residues. Germline V gives CDR1 SGHKS, CDR2 YYEKEE (reference sequence). The CDR3 protein is CASSSTAGGRHYGYTF. The DNA for the CDR3 is TGTGCCAGCAGCTCAACAGCGGGGGGGCGCCACTATGGCTACACCTTC.